This entry describes one T cell receptor (beta chain). No antigen is known for it. Sequencing was performed with immunoSEQ multiplex PCR; in TCRdb, only in-frame clones are kept and a portion is missing. The repertoire holds approximately 60,000 clones, with 85% to 90% as singletons. This entry comes from a study of T cell responses to AZD1222 COVID-19 vaccine. General study points: Just five or six AZD1222 recipients tested seropositive at baseline. Close to half of all spike-specific TCRs reportedly target regions of the variants that are unmutated. Spike regions recognized by vaccine-associated CD4 TCRs spanned the protein, led by 160-218 and 743-854. Mostly white British, mostly female donors; authors suggested clonal diversity may be underestimated.

The receptor was isolated from an adult in good health. The sequences come from peripheral blood, collected on day 0 of MenACWY control vaccination.

CDR3 DNA: TGTGCCAGCAGTTTTCCTGGGCTGGAGCAGTACTTC. Translating gives CASSFPGLEQYF. J is TRBJ2-7 and V is TRBV28; D is unclear. Trimming pared 3 bases from V and 7 bases from J, leaving 10 bases between. The CDR3 is 12 residues long. Germline lookup yields CDR1 MDHEN and CDR2 SYDVKM.